The clone carrying this TCR beta chain was counted only a few times. No antigen is known for it. The same CDR3 can be traced to other DNA sequences in this sample. The CDR3 extends over 17 amino acids. V lost 3 bases, J lost 2 bases, and 8 bases stayed unmatched. The germline V gene encodes CDR1 MDHEN and CDR2 SYDVKM. The data were taken from a study of graft-versus-host responses after intestinal transplantation. About the research overall: Recipients uniformly received anti-thymocyte globulin induction, followed by tacrolimus and steroids for around 3 years.

Study observations and caveats: Allografts carried high graft-versus-host to host-versus-graft clonal ratios in patients having graft-donor T cell macrochimerism.

Some clones are missing from TCRdb's copy, which holds only in-frame ones; the method was immunoSEQ multiplex PCR. The table includes tens of thousands of clones, about four fifths detected once. The chain carries TRBV28 and TRBJ2-2; 8 nucleotides match TRBD1. This TCR was sampled from a human patient who received an intestinal transplant, so some T cells may come from the graft donor. The sample in question was PBMCs, obtained more than 950 days after transplant. The CDR3, as DNA: TGTGCCAGCAGTTTTGTACAGGGGGAAGGAAACACCGGGGAGCTGTTTTTT. Its protein product is CASSFVQGEGNTGELFF.